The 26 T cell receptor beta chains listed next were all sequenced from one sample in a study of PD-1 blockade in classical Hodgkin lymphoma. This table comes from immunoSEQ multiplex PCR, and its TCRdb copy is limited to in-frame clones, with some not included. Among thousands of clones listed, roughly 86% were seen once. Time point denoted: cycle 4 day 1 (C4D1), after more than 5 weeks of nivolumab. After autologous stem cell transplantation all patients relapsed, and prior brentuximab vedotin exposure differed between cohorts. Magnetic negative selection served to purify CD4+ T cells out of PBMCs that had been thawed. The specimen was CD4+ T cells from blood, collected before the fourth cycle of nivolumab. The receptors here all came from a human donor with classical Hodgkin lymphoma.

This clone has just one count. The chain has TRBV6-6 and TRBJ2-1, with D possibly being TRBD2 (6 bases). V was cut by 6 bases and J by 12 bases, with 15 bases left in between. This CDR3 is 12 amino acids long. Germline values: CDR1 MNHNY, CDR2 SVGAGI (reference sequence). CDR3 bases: TGTGCCAGCAGCCCTCGAAGCGGGCTGCAGTTCTTC. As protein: CASSPRSGLQFF.

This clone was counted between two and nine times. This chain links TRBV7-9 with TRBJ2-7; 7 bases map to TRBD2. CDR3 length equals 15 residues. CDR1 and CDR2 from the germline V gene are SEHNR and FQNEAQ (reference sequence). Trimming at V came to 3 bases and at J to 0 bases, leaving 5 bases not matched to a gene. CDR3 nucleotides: TGTGCCAGCAGCTTGGACGGGAGGCCCTCCTACGAGCAGTACTTC. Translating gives CASSLDGRPSYEQYF. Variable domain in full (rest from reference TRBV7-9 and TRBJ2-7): DTGVSQNPRHKITKRGQNVTFRCDPISEHNRLYWYRQTLGQGPEFLTYFQNEAQLEKSRLLSDRFSAERPKGSFSTLEIQRTEQGDSAMYLCASSLDGRPSYEQYFGPGTRLTVT.

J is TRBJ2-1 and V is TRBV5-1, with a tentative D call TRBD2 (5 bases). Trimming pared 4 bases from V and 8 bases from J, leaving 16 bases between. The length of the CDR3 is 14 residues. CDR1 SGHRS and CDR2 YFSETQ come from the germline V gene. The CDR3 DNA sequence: TGCGCCAGCAGCCTATTTTCTTTTAGCGATGAGCAGTTCTTC. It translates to CASSLFSFSDEQFF.

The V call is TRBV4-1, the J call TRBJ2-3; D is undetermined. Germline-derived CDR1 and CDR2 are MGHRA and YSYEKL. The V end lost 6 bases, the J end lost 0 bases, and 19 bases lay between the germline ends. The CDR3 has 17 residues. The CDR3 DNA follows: TGCGCCAGCAGTTATGTCTCCCACCCCCTTAGCACAGATACGCAGTATTTT. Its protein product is CASSYVSHPLSTDTQYF.

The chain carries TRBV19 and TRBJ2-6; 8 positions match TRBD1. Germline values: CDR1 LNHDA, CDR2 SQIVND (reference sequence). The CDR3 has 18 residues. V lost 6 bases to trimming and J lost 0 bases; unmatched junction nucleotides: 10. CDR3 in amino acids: CASRFRGQASSGANVLTF. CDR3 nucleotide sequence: TGTGCCAGTAGGTTCAGGGGACAGGCGAGCTCTGGGGCCAACGTCCTGACTTTC.

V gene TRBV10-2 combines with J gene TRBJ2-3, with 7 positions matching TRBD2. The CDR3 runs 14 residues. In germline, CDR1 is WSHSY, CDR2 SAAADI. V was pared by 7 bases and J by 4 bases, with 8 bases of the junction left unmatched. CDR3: CASKRIAGADTQYF. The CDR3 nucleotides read TGCGCCAGCAAGAGAATAGCGGGCGCAGATACGCAGTATTTT.

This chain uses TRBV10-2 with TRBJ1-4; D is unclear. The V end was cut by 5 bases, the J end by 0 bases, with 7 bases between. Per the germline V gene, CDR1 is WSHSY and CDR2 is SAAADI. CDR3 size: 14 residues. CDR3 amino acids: CASSRTATNEKLFF. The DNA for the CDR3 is TGCGCCAGCAGTCGAACTGCAACTAATGAAAAACTGTTTTTT.

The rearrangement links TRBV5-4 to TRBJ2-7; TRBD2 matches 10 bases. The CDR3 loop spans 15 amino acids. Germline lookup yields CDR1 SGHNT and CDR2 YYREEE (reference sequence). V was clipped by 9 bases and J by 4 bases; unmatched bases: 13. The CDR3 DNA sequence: TGTGCCACCCATGGGGGGGTAGCGGGGGGATACGAGCAGTACTTC. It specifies CATHGGVAGGYEQYF. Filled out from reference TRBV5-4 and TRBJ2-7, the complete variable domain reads ETGVTQSPTHLIKTRGQQVTLRCSSQSGHNTVSWYQQALGQGPQFIFQYYREEENGRGNFPPRFSGLQFPNYSSELNVNALELDDSALYLCATHGGVAGGYEQYFGPGTRLTVT.

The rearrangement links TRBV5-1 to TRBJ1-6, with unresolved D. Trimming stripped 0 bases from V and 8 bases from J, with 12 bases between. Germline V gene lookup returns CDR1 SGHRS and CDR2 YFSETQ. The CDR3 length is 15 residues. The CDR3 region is CASSLEGGRDSPLHF. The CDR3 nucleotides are TGCGCCAGCAGCTTGGAAGGCGGGAGAGATTCACCCCTCCACTTT.

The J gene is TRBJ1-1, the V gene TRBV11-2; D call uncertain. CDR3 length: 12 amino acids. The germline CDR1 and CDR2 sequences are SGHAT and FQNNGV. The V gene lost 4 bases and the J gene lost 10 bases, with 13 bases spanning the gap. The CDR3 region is CASSYPGGSAFF. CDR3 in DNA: TGTGCCAGCAGCTATCCCGGCGGGTCAGCTTTCTTT.

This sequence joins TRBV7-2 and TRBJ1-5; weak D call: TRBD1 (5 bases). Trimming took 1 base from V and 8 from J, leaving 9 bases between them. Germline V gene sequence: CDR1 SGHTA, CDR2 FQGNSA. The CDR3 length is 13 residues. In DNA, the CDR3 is TGTGCCAGCAGCTTAGTGGGGGGGGAGCCCCAGCATTTT. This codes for CASSLVGGEPQHF.

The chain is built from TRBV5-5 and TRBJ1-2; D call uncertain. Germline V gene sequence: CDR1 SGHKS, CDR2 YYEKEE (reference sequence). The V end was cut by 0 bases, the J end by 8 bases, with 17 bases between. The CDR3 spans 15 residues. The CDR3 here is CASSLDVAGRRGYTF. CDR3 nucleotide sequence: TGTGCCAGCAGCTTGGATGTCGCCGGCAGGCGAGGCTACACCTTC.

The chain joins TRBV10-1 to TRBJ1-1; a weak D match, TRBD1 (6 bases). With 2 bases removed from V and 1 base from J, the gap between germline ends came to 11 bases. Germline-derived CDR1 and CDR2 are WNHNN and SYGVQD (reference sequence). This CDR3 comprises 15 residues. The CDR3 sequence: CASSEAGTPNTEAFF. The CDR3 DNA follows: TGCGCCAGCAGTGAGGCCGGGACACCGAACACTGAAGCTTTCTTT.

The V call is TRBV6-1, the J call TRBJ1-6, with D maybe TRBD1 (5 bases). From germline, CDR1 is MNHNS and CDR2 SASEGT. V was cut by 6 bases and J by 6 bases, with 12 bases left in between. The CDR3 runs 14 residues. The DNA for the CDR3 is TGTGCCAGCAGGGGGACCGGGGGTAATTCACCCCTCCACTTT. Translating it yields CASRGTGGNSPLHF.

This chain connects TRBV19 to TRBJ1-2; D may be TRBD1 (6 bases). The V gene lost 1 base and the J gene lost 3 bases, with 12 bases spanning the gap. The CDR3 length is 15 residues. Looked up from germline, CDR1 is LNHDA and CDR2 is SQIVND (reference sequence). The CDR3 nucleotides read TGTGCCAGTAGTATAGCAGGGGTGAATTACTATGGCTACACCTTC. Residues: CASSIAGVNYYGYTF.

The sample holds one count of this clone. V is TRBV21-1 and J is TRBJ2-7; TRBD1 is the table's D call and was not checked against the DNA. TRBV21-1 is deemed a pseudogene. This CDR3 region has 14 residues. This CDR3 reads CASSKRQVSYEQYF. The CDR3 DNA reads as TGTGCCAGCAGCAAGAGACAGGTTTCCTACGAGCAGTACTTC.

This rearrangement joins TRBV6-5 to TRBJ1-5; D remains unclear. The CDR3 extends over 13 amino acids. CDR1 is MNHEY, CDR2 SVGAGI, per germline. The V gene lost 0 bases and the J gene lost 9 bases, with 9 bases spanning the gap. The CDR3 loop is CASSYSRSRPQHF. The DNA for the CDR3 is TGTGCCAGCAGTTACTCGAGATCCCGGCCCCAGCATTTT.

The CDR3 bases are TGTGCCAGCAGCCTCGCGCTGGATACGCAGTATTTT. It yields the protein CASSLALDTQYF. The V gene is TRBV7-8, the J gene TRBJ2-3; D not certain. This CDR3 is built from 12 residues. Germline CDR1 reads SGHVS; CDR2 reads FQNEAQ. The germline V and J ends were trimmed by 5 bases and 6 bases, with 9 bases remaining between them.

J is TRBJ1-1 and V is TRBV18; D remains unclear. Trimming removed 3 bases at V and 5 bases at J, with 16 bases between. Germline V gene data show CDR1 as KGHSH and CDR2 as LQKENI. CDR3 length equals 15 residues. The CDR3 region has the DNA TGTGCCAGCTCACCCTCCAGTCAACCACTTACTGAAGCTTTCTTT. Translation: CASSPSSQPLTEAFF.

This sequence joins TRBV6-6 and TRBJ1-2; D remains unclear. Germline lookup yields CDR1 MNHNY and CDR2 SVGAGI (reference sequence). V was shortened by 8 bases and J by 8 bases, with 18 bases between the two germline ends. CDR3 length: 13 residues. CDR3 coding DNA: TGTGCCAGCCTTGACACACCGCGGGGAGGCTACACCTTC. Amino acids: CASLDTPRGGYTF.

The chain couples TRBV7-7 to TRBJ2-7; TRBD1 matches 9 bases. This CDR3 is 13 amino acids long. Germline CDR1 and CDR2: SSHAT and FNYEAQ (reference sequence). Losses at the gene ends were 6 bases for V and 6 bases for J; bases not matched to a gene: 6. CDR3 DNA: TGTGCCAGCAGAGATACAGGGGGCAGCGAGCAGTACTTC. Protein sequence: CASRDTGGSEQYF. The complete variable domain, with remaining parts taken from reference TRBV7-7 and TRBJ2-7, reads GAGVSQSPRYKVTKRGQDVTLRCDPISSHATLYWYQQALGQGPEFLTYFNYEAQPDKSGLPSDRFSAERPEGSISTLTIQRTEQRDSAMYRCASRDTGGSEQYFGPGTRLTVT.

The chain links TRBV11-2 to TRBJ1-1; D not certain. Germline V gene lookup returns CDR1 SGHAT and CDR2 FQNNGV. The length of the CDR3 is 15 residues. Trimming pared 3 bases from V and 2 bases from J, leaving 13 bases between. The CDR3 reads CASSFEGPSNTEAFF. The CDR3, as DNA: TGTGCCAGCAGCTTTGAGGGTCCTTCTAACACTGAAGCTTTCTTT. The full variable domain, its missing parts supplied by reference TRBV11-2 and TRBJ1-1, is EAGVAQSPRYKIIEKRQSVAFWCNPISGHATLYWYQQILGQGPKLLIQFQNNGVVDDSQLPKDRFSAERLKGVDSTLKIQPAKLEDSAVYLCASSFEGPSNTEAFFGQGTRLTVV.

The CDR3 DNA is TGTGCCAGCAGCTTAGGGATGACAGGGATAGGGGGCTACACCTTC. Translated, it gives CASSLGMTGIGGYTF. V gene TRBV7-2 combines with J gene TRBJ1-2; 7 nucleotides line up with TRBD1. V was pared by 1 base and J by 8 bases, with 10 bases of the junction left unmatched. Germline V gives CDR1 SGHTA, CDR2 FQGNSA. CDR3 length: 15 residues.

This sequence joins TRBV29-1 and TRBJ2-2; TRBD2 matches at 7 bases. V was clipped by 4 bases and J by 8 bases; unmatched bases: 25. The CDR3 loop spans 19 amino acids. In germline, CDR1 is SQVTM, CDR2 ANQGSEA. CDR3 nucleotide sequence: TGCAGCGTTGTGTCTAGCGGTCTTCATCTACGGGGAAAGCGGGGGGAGCTGTTTTTT. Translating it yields CSVVSSGLHLRGKRGELFF.

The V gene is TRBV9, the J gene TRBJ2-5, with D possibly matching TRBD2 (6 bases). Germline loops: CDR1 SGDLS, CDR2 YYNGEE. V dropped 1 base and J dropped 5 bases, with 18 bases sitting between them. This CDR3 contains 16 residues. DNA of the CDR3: TGTGCCAGCAGCGTAAGCCCTACTAGCCTCGGGGAGACCCAGTACTTC. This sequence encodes CASSVSPTSLGETQYF.

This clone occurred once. CDR3 bases: TGTGCCAGCAGCTTAGGCCGTACTCTGGCGCTGGGTTCAGATACGCAGTATTTT. Its translation: CASSLGRTLALGSDTQYF. J is TRBJ2-3 and V is TRBV7-6; no firm D call. This CDR3 comprises 18 residues. The V and J ends lost 1 base and 4 bases respectively, with 21 bases between them. Germline CDR1 SGHVS, CDR2 FNYEAQ.